The sequence of this TCR beta chain was determined in a study of T-cell reconstitution after alpha-beta-depleted transplantation in children (dated by TCRdb to 2016 to 2018). Background for the entire study: Using TCR repertoire profiling, the study followed T-cell immune reconstitution in a quantitative way in children after TCRalphabeta/CD19-depleted allogeneic hematopoietic cell transplantation.

Trimming at the junction amounts to 5 bases on V and 0 bases on J, and the germline ends lie 13 bases apart. The germline V gene (reference sequence) yields SGHAT for CDR1 and FQDESV for CDR2. There are 16 amino acids in the CDR3, from cysteine to phenylalanine inclusive. The CDR3 DNA has 48 bases and is translated from base 1. What this sample's treatment or condition label stands for: allogeneic hematopoietic cell transplantation with graft depleted of TCRalphabeta T cells and CD19 B cells. The transplant recipients were children given TCRalphabeta/CD19-depleted allogeneic hematopoietic cell grafts. General conclusions and limits of the study: The apparently early alphabetaT-cell count recovery about two months after transplant was reportedly dependent on only several hundred rapidly expanded clones derived from non-depleted graft cells. Over subsequent months, a decline in hyperexpanded clone frequencies was noted, and after one year, T-cell counts and TCRbeta diversity were mostly ascribed to newly produced T cells. In some patients, the high TCRbeta diversity seen at day 60 was put down to recipient T cells and intrathymic progenitors that had survived conditioning.

About this clonotype itself: It has no known antigen specificity. Base qualities are not at hand, and no much larger clone is one base apart.

Receptors were amplified or captured by PCR. Sequencing was carried out with an Illumina HiSeq 2500. TCR libraries were prepared with molecular barcoding, using unique molecular identifiers to normalize TCRbeta repertoire quantification. The public reads were run again by TCRdb, first through fastp at Q25 and then through MiXCR, and only productive beta chains were kept. Rows are unified per CDR3 protein, each entry keeping the most common DNA and genes. This sample lists over 45,000 distinct CDR3 sequences; approximately 43% were detected once. The ten most abundant clones make up less than 98% of the sample.

The receptor's source is a male patient between 10 and 17 years old who had a stem cell transplant for acute lymphoblastic leukemia, so the T cells may come from the graft donor. Recombination linked TRBV11-1 to TRBJ2-2; there is no confident call for the D gene. Source: PBMCs, mostly from graft donor cells, taken 360 days after TCRalphabeta/CD19-depleted stem cell transplant. This receptor carries the CDR3 CASSIETVSNTGELFF. The nucleotides are TGTGCCAGCAGCATCGAGACCGTATCGAACACCGGGGAGCTGTTTTTT. Outside the CDR3, residues come from the reference TRBV11-1 and TRBJ2-2 proteins, so the full variable domain is: EAEVAQSPRYKITEKSQAVAFWCDPISGHATLYWYRQILGQGPELLVQFQDESVVDDSQLPKDRFSAERLKGVDSTLKIQPAELGDSAMYLCASSIETVSNTGELFFGEGSRLTVL.